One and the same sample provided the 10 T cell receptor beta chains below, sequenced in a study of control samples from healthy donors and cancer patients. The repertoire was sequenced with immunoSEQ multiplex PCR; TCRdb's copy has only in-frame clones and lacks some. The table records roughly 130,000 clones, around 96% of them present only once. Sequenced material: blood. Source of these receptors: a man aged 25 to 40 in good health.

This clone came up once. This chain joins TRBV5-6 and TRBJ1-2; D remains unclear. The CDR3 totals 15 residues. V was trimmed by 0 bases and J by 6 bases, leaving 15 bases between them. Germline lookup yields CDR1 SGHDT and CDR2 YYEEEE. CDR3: CASSLGQKVFHGYTF. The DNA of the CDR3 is TGTGCCAGCAGCTTGGGGCAGAAGGTTTTCCATGGCTACACCTTC.

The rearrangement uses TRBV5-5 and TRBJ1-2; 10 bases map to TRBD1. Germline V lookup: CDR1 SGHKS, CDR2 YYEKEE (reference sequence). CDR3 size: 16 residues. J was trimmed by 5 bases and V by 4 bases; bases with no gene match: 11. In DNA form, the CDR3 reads TGTGCCAGCAGCCTCCCAGTGACAGGGGGCCGGTATGGCTACACCTTC. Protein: CASSLPVTGGRYGYTF.

The DNA for the CDR3 is TGTGCCAGCAGTAAACAGGGAGGGAATTCACCCCTCCACTTT. Translated, it gives CASSKQGGNSPLHF. The V call is TRBV6-2 or TRBV6-3, the J call TRBJ1-6; tentative D call: TRBD1 (6 bases). V dropped 5 bases and J dropped 7 bases, with 12 bases sitting between them. CDR3 length: 14 residues. The germline gives CDR1 MNHEY, CDR2 SVGEGT.

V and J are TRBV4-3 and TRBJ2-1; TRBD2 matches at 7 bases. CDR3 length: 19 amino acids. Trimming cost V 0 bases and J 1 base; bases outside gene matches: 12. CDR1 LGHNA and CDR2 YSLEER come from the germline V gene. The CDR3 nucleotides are TGCGCCAGCAGCCAAGATTCAATCGGGGGGAAGGGGTCCTACAATGAGCAGTTCTTC. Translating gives CASSQDSIGGKGSYNEQFF.

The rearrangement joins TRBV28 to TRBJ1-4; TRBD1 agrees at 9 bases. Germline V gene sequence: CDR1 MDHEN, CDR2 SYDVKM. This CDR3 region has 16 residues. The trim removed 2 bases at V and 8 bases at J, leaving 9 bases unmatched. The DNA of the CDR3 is TGTGCCAGCAGTTTAGAGGGGACAGGGACACAGGAAAAACTGTTTTTT. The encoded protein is CASSLEGTGTQEKLFF.

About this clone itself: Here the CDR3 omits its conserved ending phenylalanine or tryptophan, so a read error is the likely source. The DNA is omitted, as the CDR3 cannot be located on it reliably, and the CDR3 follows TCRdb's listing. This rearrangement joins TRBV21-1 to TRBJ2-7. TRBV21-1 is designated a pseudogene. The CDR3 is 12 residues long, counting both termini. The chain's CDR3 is CASSEHRDHGNL.

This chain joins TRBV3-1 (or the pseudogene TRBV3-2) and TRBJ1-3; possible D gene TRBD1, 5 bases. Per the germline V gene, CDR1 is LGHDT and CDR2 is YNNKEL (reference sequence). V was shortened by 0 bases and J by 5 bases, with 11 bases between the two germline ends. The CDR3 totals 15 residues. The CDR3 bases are TGTGCCAGCAGCCAAGACGTGGGACGGAGAAACACCATATATTTT. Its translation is CASSQDVGRRNTIYF.

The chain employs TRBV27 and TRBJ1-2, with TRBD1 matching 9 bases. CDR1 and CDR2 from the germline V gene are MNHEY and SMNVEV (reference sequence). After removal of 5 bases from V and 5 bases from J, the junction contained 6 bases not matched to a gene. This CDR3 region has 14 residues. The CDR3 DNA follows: TGTGCCAGCAGTACCCGGACAGGGGATTATGGCTACACCTTC. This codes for CASSTRTGDYGYTF.

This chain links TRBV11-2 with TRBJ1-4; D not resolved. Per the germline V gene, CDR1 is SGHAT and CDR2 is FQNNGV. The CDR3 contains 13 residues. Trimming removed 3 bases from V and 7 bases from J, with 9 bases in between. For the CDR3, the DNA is TGTGCCAGCAGCTTCAGCAGGTTTGAAAAACTGTTTTTT. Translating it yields CASSFSRFEKLFF.

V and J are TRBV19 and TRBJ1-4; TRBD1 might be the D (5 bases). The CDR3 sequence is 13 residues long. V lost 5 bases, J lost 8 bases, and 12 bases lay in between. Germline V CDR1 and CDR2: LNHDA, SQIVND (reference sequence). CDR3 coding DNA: TGTGCCAGTAGTCCCCAAAGGGGCGAAAAACTGTTTTTT. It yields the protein CASSPQRGEKLFF.